Only one count was recorded for the clone carrying this T cell receptor beta chain. The sample belongs to a study of blood T cell repertoires in COVID-19. Authors' methods: Reference gene primer amplification gave nucleated cell count estimates. Clones were sequenced by immunoSEQ multiplex PCR, and TCRdb holds only the in-frame ones, with some missing. V and J calls and clone size are as listed in that table; D and trimming were resolved from the DNA. Of approximately 190,000 clones listed, roughly 88% are singletons. V was clipped by 7 bases and J by 1 base; unmatched bases: 7. Germline V gene data show CDR1 as ENHRY and CDR2 as SYGVKD. CDR3 length equals 16 residues.

The V gene is TRBV10-3, the J gene TRBJ1-1; 12 bases map to TRBD1. The receptor's source is a woman aged 40 to 50 who had recovered from COVID-19. The sequencing sample was made of peripheral blood. Written as DNA, the CDR3 is TGTGCCATCAAAGGGACAGGGGGCGAAAAGAACACTGAAGCTTTCTTT. Amino acids: CAIKGTGGEKNTEAFF.